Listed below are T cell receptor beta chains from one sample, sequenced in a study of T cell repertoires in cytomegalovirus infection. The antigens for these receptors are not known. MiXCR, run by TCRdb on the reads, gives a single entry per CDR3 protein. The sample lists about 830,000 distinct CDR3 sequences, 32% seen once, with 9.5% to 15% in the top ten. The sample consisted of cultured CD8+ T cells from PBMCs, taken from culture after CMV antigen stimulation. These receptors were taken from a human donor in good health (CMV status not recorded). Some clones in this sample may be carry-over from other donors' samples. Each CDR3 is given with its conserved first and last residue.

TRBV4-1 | CASSLGNTDTQYF
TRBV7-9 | CASSTSGAPSYNEQFF
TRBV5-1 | CASSSVGLAEYNEQFF
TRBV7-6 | CASSPEEANYGYTF
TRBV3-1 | CASSQGWDTNQETQYF
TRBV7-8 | CASSLAGRVYQETQYF
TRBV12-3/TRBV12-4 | CASTPGRPSNYGYTF
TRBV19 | CASSAAGTGGREQYF
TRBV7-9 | CAAGGHTEAFF
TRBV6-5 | CASSYSTDRGGETQYF
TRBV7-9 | CASSSPEINTIYF
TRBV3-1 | CASSQGYRYSNQPQHF
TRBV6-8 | CASSSTIPGRQPQHF
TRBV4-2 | CASSQESTGSNSPLHF
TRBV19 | CASGDRYEQYF
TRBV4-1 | CASSQDRISTGELFF
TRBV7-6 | CASSEGTSGAVLYSYNEQFF
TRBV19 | CASSMEGAMETQYF
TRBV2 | CASFVTDYNEQFF
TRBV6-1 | CASSSDDPRPGDTEAFF
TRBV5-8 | CASKRRGPYEQYF
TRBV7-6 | CASSLVGGGAADTQYF
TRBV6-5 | CASSYFLVVISGNTIYF
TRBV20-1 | CSGPGQGSREQSF
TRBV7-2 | CASSFGGLQQMQFF
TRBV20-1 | CSARFRTNYNEQFF
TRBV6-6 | CASSYSGGTDFEAFF
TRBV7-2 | CASSNFNSWSASFTGELFF
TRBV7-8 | CASSLVSGTNYGYTF
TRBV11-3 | CASSLDWDRGGNQPQHF
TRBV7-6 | CASSFQRIAGDVEELFF
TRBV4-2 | CASSSLGGWDEQFF
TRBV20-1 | CSARALRTDTQYF
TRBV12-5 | CASGPLTGELFF
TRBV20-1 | CSARPTAGTGAAWDEKLFF
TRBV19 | CASSAAWGSEQFF
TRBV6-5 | CASSYSPQGNEQFF
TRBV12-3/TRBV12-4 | CASSPARAVDTEAFF
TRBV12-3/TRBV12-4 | CASSPSLDKYNEQFF
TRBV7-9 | CAIKTGRGVNTGELFF
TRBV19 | CASSTVNGVHEQYF